This T cell receptor beta chain was documented in a study of blood T cell dynamics during melanoma immunotherapy. Study details: Patients with metastatic melanoma got pembrolizumab or nivolumab-ipilimumab as first-line care.

Broader study findings: Unlike progressors, later disease-control patients had W3 repertoires gaining clonality or diversity.

A fixed DNA input of around 0.35 ug was used per bulk PBMC sample. Profiled with immunoSEQ multiplex PCR; TCRdb holds only in-frame clones, not every one. The data contain 15,000 or so clones, roughly 87% of them seen just once; the ten biggest clones take up approximately 8.1%. Remarks on this clone: Antigen unknown.

Described time point: week 3, after first cycle of checkpoint inhibitor. Sampling occurred pretreatment (T0) and at week 3 (W3), after cycle one of checkpoint blockade. This sequence originates from a human donor with melanoma. Sample: blood, taken from a patient treated with checkpoint blockade.

CDR3 in amino acids: CASSQFRAVYEQYF. The CDR3 DNA is TGTGCCAGCAGCCAATTTCGGGCAGTCTACGAGCAGTACTTC. The rearrangement uses TRBV16 and TRBJ2-5; no definite D call. TRBJ2-7 matches the DNA end more closely, so the J call is doubtful. The length of the CDR3 is 14 residues. Germline assignment: CDR1 KGHSY and CDR2 FQNENV.